Included here is one T cell receptor beta chain sequence, with context. Its antigen is not identified. This record belongs to a study of cytomegalovirus exposure and HLA in healthy donors. Across the study: Early released data comprised 80 million or so unique TCRs from HLA-typed donors. Around 81% of roughly 400 genotyped donors fell in the Caucasian-associated ancestry cluster. Whole-study results and caveats: V- and J-gene trimming in TCR beta was tied to a missense DCLRE1C variant by an analysis performed later. There were several of the most significant clusters that appeared linked to common viral pathogens in a later analysis.

Primers: 60 Vbeta forward and 13 Jbeta reverse. Method: immunoSEQ multiplex PCR; TCRdb's copy keeps in-frame clones and lacks some. In the table there are over 75,000 clones, 60% to 85% of which are singletons. The CDR3 spans 12 residues. Trimming took 5 bases from V and 5 from J, leaving 12 bases between them. CDR1 is SQVTM, CDR2 ANQGSEA, per germline. The clonotype originates from a man between 60 and 70 years old in good health and CMV-seropositive. The sequencing sample was made of PBMCs. V usage is TRBV29-1 and J usage is TRBJ2-5; D is unresolved. The CDR3: CSVKVAAETQYF. In DNA, the CDR3 is TGCAGCGTTAAGGTGGCGGCGGAGACCCAGTACTTC. The whole variable domain, remainder taken from reference TRBV29-1 and TRBJ2-5, is SAVISQKPSRDICQRGTSLTIQCQVDSQVTMMFWYRQQPGQSLTLIATANQGSEATYESGFVIDKFPISRPNLTFSTLTVSNMSPEDSSIYLCSVKVAAETQYFGPGTRLLVL.